This TCR beta chain is drawn from a study of T cell responses to AZD1222 COVID-19 vaccine. Study-wide findings and caveats: Most donors were white British, females outnumbered males, and clonal diversity was possibly underestimated.

Here immunoSEQ multiplex PCR was the method, and the copy in TCRdb shows in-frame clones only, minus some. The data contain some 140,000 clones, roughly 89% of them singletons. Concerning this clone: Its antigen is currently unknown.

This CDR3 is 14 amino acids long. The V and J ends lost 2 bases and 4 bases, in that order; junction bases with no gene match: 4. Germline V lookup: CDR1 MNHEY, CDR2 SVGAGI. The clonotype comes from an adult in good health. The V and J genes are TRBV6-5 and TRBJ1-1, with 7 bases that match TRBD1. The sample consisted of peripheral blood, taken on day 0 of AZD1222 vaccination. CDR3 coding DNA: TGTGCCAGCAGTTACCGCGCAGGGGGCACTGAAGCTTTCTTT. Translation gives CASSYRAGGTEAFF.